The source of this TCR beta chain is a study of T cells in Graves' hyperthyroidism and ophthalmopathy. RNA transcripts yielded amplified TCR beta CDR3 regions. The HTBI set primed first-round TCR CDR3 RT-PCR. TCRdb independently ran MiXCR on the multiplex PCR reads; one entry per CDR3 protein. Among roughly 660,000 distinct CDR3 sequences listed, roughly 17% were seen once. This clonotype was observed a handful of times. The antigen remains unidentified. A much larger clone differs by one base, so this may be a read error. Stable Graves' hyperthyroidism meant no ophthalmopathy progression within 18 months. Study outcomes and limitations: The model predicted ophthalmopathy a median around six months before onset. Blood also contained most expanded thyroid clonotypes above 0.001. A 13 V-J model separated ophthalmopathy from stable hyperthyroidism.

The CDR3 length is 14 residues. Per germline, CDR1 SNHLY and CDR2 FYNNEI. V gave up 7 bases and J gave up 4 bases, with 16 bases separating them. The receptor was isolated from a man aged 45 to 65 with Graves' hyperthyroidism. Sequencing was carried out using blood. The chain carries TRBV2 and TRBJ1-2; D is possibly TRBD1 (5 bases). DNA for the CDR3: TGTGCCAGCAAAGAATTGCGGGGGACCTATGGCTACACCTTC. This codes for CASKELRGTYGYTF.